Shown below are 22 T cell receptor beta chains from a single sample sequenced in a study of blood T cell repertoires in COVID-19. Here immunoSEQ multiplex PCR was the method, and the copy in TCRdb shows in-frame clones only, minus some. The sample has about 53,000 clones, approximately 90% seen once. Sequenced: peripheral blood. The receptors stem from a man aged 50 to 59 with acute or convalescent COVID-19.

This rearrangement joins TRBV20-1 to TRBJ1-2; D may be TRBD1 (5 bases). From germline, CDR1 is DFQATT and CDR2 SNEGSKA (reference sequence). Trimming pared 5 bases from V and 0 bases from J, leaving 10 bases between. This CDR3 spans 13 amino acids. CDR3 sequence: CSARGAANYGYTF. CDR3 sequence (DNA): TGCAGTGCTCGTGGGGCCGCTAACTATGGCTACACCTTC.

The chain carries TRBV5-1 and TRBJ1-1; D unresolved. Germline CDR1 and CDR2: SGHRS and YFSETQ. V shed 2 bases and J shed 2 bases, with 7 bases lying between them. The CDR3 has 13 residues. CDR3 region: CASSFRQNTEAFF. DNA for the CDR3: TGCGCCAGCAGCTTTCGACAAAACACTGAAGCTTTCTTT.

The genes are TRBV30 and TRBJ1-1, with 7 bases lining up with TRBD1. The CDR3 totals 16 residues. Trimming at V came to 2 bases and at J to 10 bases, leaving 19 bases not matched to a gene. Germline CDR1 and CDR2: GTSNPN and SVGIG (reference sequence). The CDR3 bases are TGTGCCTGGAGTACAACGTTAGGGGGCGCGGGGTTAGCAGCTTTCTTT. It codes for CAWSTTLGGAGLAAFF.

In the case of this clone: Additional DNA sequences in this sample encode the identical CDR3. This chain links TRBV7-3 with TRBJ2-7; 10 nucleotides match TRBD2. With 2 bases clipped from V and 3 bases from J, the junction kept 7 bases outside the gene matches. CDR1 is SGHTA, CDR2 FQGTGA, per germline. The CDR3 has 16 residues. CDR3 sequence (DNA): TGTGCCAGCAGCTTAGAGGGCGCTAGCGGGAGCTACGAGCAGTACTTC. It is translated as CASSLEGASGSYEQYF.

This clone occurred a few times. V gene TRBV3-1 (or the pseudogene TRBV3-2) combines with J gene TRBJ1-2; D is unclear. Germline V gene lookup returns CDR1 LGHDT and CDR2 YNNKEL (reference sequence). V was trimmed by 4 bases and J by 4 bases, leaving 16 bases between them. CDR3 length: 15 residues. The CDR3 here is CASSLLSFGSYGYTF. The CDR3 nucleotides read TGTGCCAGCAGCCTCCTGTCGTTCGGGAGCTATGGCTACACCTTC.

This chain connects TRBV7-3 to TRBJ2-3, with D hard to call. The germline V gene encodes CDR1 SGHTA and CDR2 FQGTGA. This CDR3 comprises 13 residues. V dropped 1 base and J dropped 2 bases, with 4 bases sitting between them. The CDR3 region has the DNA TGTGCCAGCAGCTTAAAGCACACAGATACGCAGTATTTT. It encodes CASSLKHTDTQYF.

The chain couples TRBV28 to TRBJ2-7; D might be TRBD2 (6 bases). The CDR3 extends over 16 amino acids. Looked up from germline, CDR1 is MDHEN and CDR2 is SYDVKM. Trimming stripped 7 bases from V and 0 bases from J, with 19 bases between. The CDR3 DNA reads as TGTGCCAGCACCGGGGGTTCGCGGGTGATCTCCTACGAGCAGTACTTC. It specifies CASTGGSRVISYEQYF.

V gene TRBV30 combines with J gene TRBJ2-7, with D maybe TRBD1 (6 bases). Germline CDR1 is GTSNPN and CDR2 is SVGIG (reference sequence). V gave up 4 bases and J gave up 2 bases, with 9 bases separating them. This CDR3 region has 12 residues. In DNA form, the CDR3 reads TGTGCCTGGAAACAGGGTCCCTACGAGCAGTACTTC. Amino acid sequence: CAWKQGPYEQYF. Full variable domain (remainder filled in from reference TRBV30 and TRBJ2-7): SQTIHQWPATLVQPVGSPLSLECTVEGTSNPNLYWYRQAAGRGLQLLFYSVGIGQISSEVPQNLSASRPQDRQFILSSKKLLLSDSGFYLCAWKQGPYEQYFGPGTRLTVT.

This rearrangement joins TRBV25-1 to TRBJ2-7; weak D call: TRBD2 (6 bases). The germline V and J ends were trimmed by 1 base and 1 base, with 14 bases remaining between them. From germline, CDR1 is MGHDK and CDR2 SYGVNS. The CDR3 covers 16 residues. CDR3 amino acids: CASSEFGTGISYEQYF. Written as DNA, the CDR3 is TGTGCCAGCAGTGAATTCGGGACTGGTATATCCTACGAGCAGTACTTC.

The chain has TRBV5-1 and TRBJ2-3; TRBD1 agrees at 12 bases. The germline V gene has CDR1 SGHRS and CDR2 YFSETQ. The CDR3 has 18 residues. The ends lost 0 bases at V and 5 bases at J; junction bases unmatched: 10. The CDR3 region is CASSLGGWDRGHGDTQYF. The CDR3 DNA is TGCGCCAGCAGCTTGGGAGGCTGGGACAGGGGGCATGGAGATACGCAGTATTTT.

The rearrangement joins TRBV20-1 to TRBJ2-1; D gene uncertain. This CDR3 is built from 14 residues. Germline CDR1 reads DFQATT; CDR2 reads SNEGSKA (reference sequence). V was pared by 3 bases and J by 2 bases, with 11 bases between. CDR3 amino acids: CSASPQKPYNEQFF. In DNA form, the CDR3 reads TGCAGTGCTAGTCCCCAGAAACCCTACAATGAGCAGTTCTTC.

V is TRBV3-1 (or the pseudogene TRBV3-2) and J is TRBJ2-3; D might be TRBD2 (6 bases). Germline V gene data show CDR1 as LGHDT and CDR2 as YNNKEL (reference sequence). Trimming cost V 4 bases and J 0 bases, with 8 bases left between them. The CDR3 totals 14 residues. The CDR3 loop reads CASSLAASTDTQYF. The CDR3 DNA reads as TGTGCCAGCAGCCTAGCGGCAAGCACAGATACGCAGTATTTT.

In this sample, this clone turned up a few times. The chain is built from TRBV2 and TRBJ2-7; TRBD1 matches at 8 bases. In germline, CDR1 is SNHLY, CDR2 FYNNEI. The CDR3 has 14 residues. With 4 bases clipped from V and 3 bases from J, the junction kept 5 bases outside the gene matches. The CDR3 sequence is CASSGDRGLYEQYF. The DNA for the CDR3 is TGTGCCAGCAGTGGCGACAGGGGCCTCTACGAGCAGTACTTC.

V and J are TRBV19 and TRBJ2-1; D may be TRBD1 (7 bases). The CDR3 loop spans 15 amino acids. With 5 bases removed from V and 2 bases from J, the gap between germline ends came to 13 bases. Per the germline V gene, CDR1 is LNHDA and CDR2 is SQIVND (reference sequence). DNA of the CDR3: TGTGCCAGTAGTCCTCAGGGGGGCACCTACAATGAGCAGTTCTTC. Amino acid sequence: CASSPQGGTYNEQFF.

The chain uses TRBV6-4 and TRBJ2-2; 8 bases fit TRBD1. Germline V lookup: CDR1 MRHNA, CDR2 SNTAGT. V gave up 3 bases and J gave up 5 bases; unmatched junction bases: 2. CDR3 size: 14 residues. The CDR3 nucleotides read TGTGCCAGCAGTGAACGGACAGGGACCGGGGAGCTGTTTTTT. Translation gives CASSERTGTGELFF.

The rearrangement uses TRBV21-1 and TRBJ1-6. TRBV21-1 is a known pseudogene. CDR3 length equals 16 residues. CDR3 sequence (DNA): TGTGCCAGCAGCCTACGGAGGGGCTTTAAGAATTCACCCCTCCACTTT. Translation gives CASSLRRGFKNSPLHF.

The chain recombines TRBV6-6 with TRBJ2-3; TRBD2 agrees at 7 bases. J gave up 6 bases and V 6 bases, and 9 bases lay outside the gene matches. Germline CDR1 MNHNY, CDR2 SVGAGI (reference sequence). The CDR3 loop spans 14 amino acids. CDR3 bases: TGTGCCAGCAGGCCCAGCGGGGCCTTGGATACGCAGTATTTT. Encoded protein: CASRPSGALDTQYF.

This clone is a singleton in its sample. The chain couples TRBV10-1 to TRBJ2-3; 10 bases fit TRBD2. The germline gives CDR1 WNHNN, CDR2 SYGVQD (reference sequence). The CDR3 covers 15 residues. The trim removed 8 bases at V and 6 bases at J, leaving 11 bases unmatched. The CDR3 coding sequence is TGCGCCAGCGCATCCCTAGCGGGAGCGGGGGATACGCAGTATTTT. Its translation: CASASLAGAGDTQYF.

V usage is TRBV18 and J usage is TRBJ1-2; 7 positions match TRBD1. J lost 0 bases, V lost 3 bases, and 7 bases had no gene match. There are 16 residues in the CDR3. The germline V gene encodes CDR1 KGHSH and CDR2 LQKENI. The CDR3, as DNA: TGTGCCAGCTCACCTATTAACAGGGGAGCTAACTATGGCTACACCTTC. Its translation is CASSPINRGANYGYTF.

The chain carries TRBV19 and TRBJ2-1, with D perhaps matching TRBD1 (5 bases). V lost 3 bases to trimming and J lost 8 bases, with 14 bases between them. In germline, CDR1 is LNHDA, CDR2 SQIVND (reference sequence). This CDR3 comprises 14 residues. The CDR3 loop reads CASSIGRARYEQFF. CDR3 in DNA: TGTGCCAGTAGTATCGGCAGGGCCCGTTATGAGCAGTTCTTC.

The CDR3 reads CASSEGQVAGIGNTIYF. The CDR3 coding sequence is TGCGCCAGCAGCGAAGGACAGGTGGCAGGGATCGGAAACACCATATATTTT. The chain is built from TRBV5-1 and TRBJ1-3, with TRBD1 identical over 7 bases. The V gene end was trimmed by 4 bases and the J gene end by 4 bases; junction bases not matched to a gene: 14. The germline V gene encodes CDR1 SGHRS and CDR2 YFSETQ. The CDR3 spans 17 residues.

V gene TRBV29-1 combines with J gene TRBJ1-4, with D hard to call. CDR3 length equals 13 residues. Germline-derived CDR1 and CDR2 are SQVTM and ANQGSEA. The V end was cut by 4 bases, the J end by 4 bases, with 10 bases between. The CDR3 DNA reads TGCAGCGTTGGTACAGCCTATAATGAAAAACTGTTTTTT. Translating gives CSVGTAYNEKLFF.